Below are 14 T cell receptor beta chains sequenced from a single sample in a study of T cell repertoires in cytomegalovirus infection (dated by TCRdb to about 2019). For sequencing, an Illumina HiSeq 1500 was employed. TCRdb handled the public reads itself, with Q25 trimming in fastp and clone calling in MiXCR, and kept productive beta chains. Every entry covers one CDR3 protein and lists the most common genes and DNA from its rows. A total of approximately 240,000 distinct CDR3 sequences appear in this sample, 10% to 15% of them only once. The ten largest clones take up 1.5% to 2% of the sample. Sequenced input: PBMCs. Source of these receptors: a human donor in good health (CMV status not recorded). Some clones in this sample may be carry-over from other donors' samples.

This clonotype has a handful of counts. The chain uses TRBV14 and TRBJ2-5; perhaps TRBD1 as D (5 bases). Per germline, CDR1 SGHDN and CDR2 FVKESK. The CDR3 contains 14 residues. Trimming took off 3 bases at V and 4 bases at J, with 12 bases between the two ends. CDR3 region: CASSQQGGTETQYF. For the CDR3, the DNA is TGTGCCAGCAGCCAGCAGGGTGGAACAGAGACCCAGTACTTC.

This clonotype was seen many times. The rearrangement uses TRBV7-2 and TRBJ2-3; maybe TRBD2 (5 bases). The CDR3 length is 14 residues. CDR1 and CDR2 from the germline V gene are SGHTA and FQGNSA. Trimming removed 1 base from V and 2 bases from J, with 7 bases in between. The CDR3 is CASSLGLSTDTQYF. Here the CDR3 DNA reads TGTGCCAGCAGCTTAGGACTATCCACAGATACGCAGTATTTT.

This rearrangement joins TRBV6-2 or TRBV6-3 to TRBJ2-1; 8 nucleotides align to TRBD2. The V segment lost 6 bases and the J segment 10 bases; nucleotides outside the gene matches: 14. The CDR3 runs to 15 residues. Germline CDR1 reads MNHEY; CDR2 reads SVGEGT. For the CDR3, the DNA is TGTGCCAGCAGAACAAGCGGGGGCCGAGCGGGGGAGCAGTTCTTC. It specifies CASRTSGGRAGEQFF.

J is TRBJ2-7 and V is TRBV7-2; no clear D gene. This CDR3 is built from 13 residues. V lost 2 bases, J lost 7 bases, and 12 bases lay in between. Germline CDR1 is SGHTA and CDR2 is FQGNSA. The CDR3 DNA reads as TGTGCCAGCAGCTTATACTCGGCGCGGGAGCAGTACTTC. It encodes CASSLYSAREQYF.

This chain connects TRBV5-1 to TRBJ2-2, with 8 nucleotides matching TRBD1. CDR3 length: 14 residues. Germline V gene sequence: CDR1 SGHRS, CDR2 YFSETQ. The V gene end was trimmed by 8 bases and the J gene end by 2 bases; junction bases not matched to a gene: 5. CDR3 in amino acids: CASGTGLNTGELFF. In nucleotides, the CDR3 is TGCGCCAGTGGGACAGGTTTAAACACCGGGGAGCTGTTTTTT. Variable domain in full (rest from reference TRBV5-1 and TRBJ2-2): KAGVTQTPRYLIKTRGQQVTLSCSPISGHRSVSWYQQTPGQGLQFLFEYFSETQRNKGNFPGRFSGRQFSNSRSEMNVSTLELGDSALYLCASGTGLNTGELFFGEGSRLTVL.

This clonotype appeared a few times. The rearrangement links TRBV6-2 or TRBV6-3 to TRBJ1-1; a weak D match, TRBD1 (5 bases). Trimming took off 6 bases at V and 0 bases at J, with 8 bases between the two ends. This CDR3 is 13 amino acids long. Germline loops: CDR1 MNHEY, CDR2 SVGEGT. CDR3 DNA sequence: TGTGCCAGCAGAATGACAGTGAACACTGAAGCTTTCTTT. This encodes CASRMTVNTEAFF.

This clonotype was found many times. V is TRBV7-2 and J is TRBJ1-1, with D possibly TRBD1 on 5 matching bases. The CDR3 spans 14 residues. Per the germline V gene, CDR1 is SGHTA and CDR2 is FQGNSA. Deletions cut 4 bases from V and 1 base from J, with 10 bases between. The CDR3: CASSSGLTNTEAFF. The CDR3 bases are TGTGCCAGCAGCTCGGGACTTACGAACACTGAAGCTTTCTTT. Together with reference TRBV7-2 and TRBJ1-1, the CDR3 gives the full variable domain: GAGVSQSPSNKVTEKGKDVELRCDPISGHTALYWYRQSLGQGLEFLIYFQGNSAPDKSGLPSDRFSAERTGGSVSTLTIQRTQQEDSAVYLCASSSGLTNTEAFFGQGTRLTVV.

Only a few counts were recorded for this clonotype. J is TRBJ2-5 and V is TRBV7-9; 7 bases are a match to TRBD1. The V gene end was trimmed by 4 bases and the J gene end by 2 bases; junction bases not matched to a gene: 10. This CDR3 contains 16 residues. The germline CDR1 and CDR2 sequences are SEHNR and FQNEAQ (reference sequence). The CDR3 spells CASSYAARGLQETQYF. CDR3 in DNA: TGTGCCAGCAGCTACGCCGCCAGGGGGTTACAAGAGACCCAGTACTTC. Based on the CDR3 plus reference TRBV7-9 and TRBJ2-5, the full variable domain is DTGVSQNPRHKITKRGQNVTFRCDPISEHNRLYWYRQTLGQGPEFLTYFQNEAQLEKSRLLSDRFSAERPKGSFSTLEIQRTEQGDSAMYLCASSYAARGLQETQYFGPGTRLLVL.

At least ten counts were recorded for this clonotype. The CDR3 DNA reads as TGTGCCTCCGTCGCGGCGCGGGACACCGGGGAGCTGTTTTTT. Protein: CASVAARDTGELFF. This rearrangement joins TRBV19 to TRBJ2-2, with D perhaps TRBD2 (5 bases). The V gene's germline CDR1 is LNHDA and CDR2 SQIVND (reference sequence). The V gene lost 11 bases and the J gene lost 3 bases, with 16 bases spanning the gap. This CDR3 is built from 14 residues.

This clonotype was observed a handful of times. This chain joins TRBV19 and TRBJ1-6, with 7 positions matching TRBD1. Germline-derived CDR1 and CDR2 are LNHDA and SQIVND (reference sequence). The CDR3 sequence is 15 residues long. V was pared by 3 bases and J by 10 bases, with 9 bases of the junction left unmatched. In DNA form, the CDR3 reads TGTGCCAGTAGTATCCGGGACAGCATGTTATCACCCCTCCACTTT. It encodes CASSIRDSMLSPLHF. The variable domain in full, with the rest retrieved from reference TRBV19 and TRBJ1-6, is DGGITQSPKYLFRKEGQNVTLSCEQNLNHDAMYWYRQDPGQGLRLIYYSQIVNDFQKGDIAEGYSVSREKKESFPLTVTSAQKNPTAFYLCASSIRDSMLSPLHFGNGTRLTVT.

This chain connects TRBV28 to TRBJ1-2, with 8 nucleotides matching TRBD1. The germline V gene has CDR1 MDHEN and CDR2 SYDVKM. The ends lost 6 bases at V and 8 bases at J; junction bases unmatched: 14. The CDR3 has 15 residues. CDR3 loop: CASSLNPGTGKGYTF. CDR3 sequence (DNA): TGTGCCAGCAGCCTAAATCCCGGGACAGGAAAGGGCTACACCTTC.

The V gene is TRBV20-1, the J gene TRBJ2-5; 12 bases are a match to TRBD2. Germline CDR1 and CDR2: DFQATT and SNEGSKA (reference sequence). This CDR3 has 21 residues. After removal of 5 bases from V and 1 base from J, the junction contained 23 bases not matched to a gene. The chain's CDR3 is CSAFSPFTSGGSEGTQETQYF. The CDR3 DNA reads TGCAGTGCTTTCAGTCCCTTTACTAGCGGGGGGAGTGAAGGGACCCAAGAGACCCAGTACTTC.

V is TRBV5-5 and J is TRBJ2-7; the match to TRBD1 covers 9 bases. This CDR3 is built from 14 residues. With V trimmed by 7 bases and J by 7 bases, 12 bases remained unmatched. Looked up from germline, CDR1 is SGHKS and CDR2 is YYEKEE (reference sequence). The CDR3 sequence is CASAPGTGYREQYF. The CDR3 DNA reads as TGTGCCAGCGCTCCAGGGACAGGGTATAGGGAGCAGTACTTC.

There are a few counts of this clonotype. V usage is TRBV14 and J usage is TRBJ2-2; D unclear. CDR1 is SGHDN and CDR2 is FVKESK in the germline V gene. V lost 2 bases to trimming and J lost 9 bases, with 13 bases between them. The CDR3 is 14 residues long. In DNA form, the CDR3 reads TGTGCCAGCAGCCAACCGACCCCGTCCCGGGAGCTGTTTTTT. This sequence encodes CASSQPTPSRELFF.